The 10 T cell receptor beta chains given below trace back to one sample, sequenced in a study of STAT5B mutations in CD4+ large granular lymphocyte leukemia. The protocol was immunoSEQ multiplex PCR, while the TCRdb copy is restricted to in-frame clones and leaves out a portion. The table includes 20,000 to 25,000 clones, approximately 75% detected once. Sequencing was carried out using CD4+ T cells from blood buffy coats. The receptor set was obtained from a human donor in good health.

The chain couples TRBV11-2 to TRBJ2-1; TRBD1 matches 9 bases. The CDR3 has 17 residues. Looked up from germline, CDR1 is SGHAT and CDR2 is FQNNGV. The ends lost 1 base at V and 5 bases at J; junction bases unmatched: 9. The CDR3: CASSLVGAGQGDNEQFF. CDR3 DNA sequence: TGTGCCAGCAGCTTAGTTGGGGCGGGACAGGGTGACAATGAGCAGTTCTTC.

Turning to this clone: Germline and junction disagree at one end, which may indicate a read error. J is TRBJ2-4 and V is TRBV28; D is uncertain. This CDR3 is 13 amino acids long. The germline V gene has CDR1 MDHEN and CDR2 SYDVKM. CDR3 sequence reads: CASRAPSKTIQYF. The CDR3 DNA is TGTGCCAGCAGAGCCCCATCCAAAACCATTCAGTACTTC.

This chain joins TRBV7-9 and TRBJ2-4, with a tentative D call TRBD2 (5 bases). Germline assignment: CDR1 SEHNR and CDR2 FQNEAQ (reference sequence). The V gene lost 4 bases and the J gene lost 1 base, with 11 bases spanning the gap. This CDR3 comprises 15 residues. The CDR3 spells CASSSDGGAKNIQYF. In nucleotides, the CDR3 is TGTGCCAGCAGCTCCGACGGAGGTGCCAAAAACATTCAGTACTTC.

The table lists this clone with a count of one. This rearrangement joins TRBV11-3 to TRBJ2-1; 10 positions match TRBD2. CDR3 size: 20 residues. Trimming took 5 bases from V and 4 from J; bases not matched to a gene: 20. From germline, CDR1 is SGHNT and CDR2 YENEEA. The CDR3 nucleotides read TGTGCCAGCAGCCCGACACTGCCTAGCGGGAGACGGGGCTGGTACAATGAGCAGTTCTTC. Translation gives CASSPTLPSGRRGWYNEQFF.

The chain joins TRBV5-1 to TRBJ2-7, with D unclear. V lost 4 bases, J lost 2 bases, and 13 bases lay in between. Germline values: CDR1 SGHRS, CDR2 YFSETQ. The CDR3 contains 14 residues. The CDR3 DNA sequence: TGCGCCAGCAGCGACCGGGCTGGGGCCTACGAGCAGTACTTC. This codes for CASSDRAGAYEQYF.

This clone appeared a few times. V usage is TRBV6-5 and J usage is TRBJ2-5; TRBD1 aligns across 7 bases. V was clipped by 4 bases and J by 4 bases; unmatched bases: 3. The length of the CDR3 is 13 residues. Germline loops: CDR1 MNHEY, CDR2 SVGAGI. CDR3: CASSSSGGETQYF. CDR3 DNA: TGTGCCAGCAGTTCGTCAGGGGGAGAGACCCAGTACTTC.

This chain uses TRBV6-1 with TRBJ2-3; D uncertain. Trimming pared 7 bases from V and 1 base from J, leaving 12 bases between. CDR3 size: 14 residues. The V gene's germline CDR1 is MNHNS and CDR2 SASEGT. The CDR3 region is CASNDVRGTDTQYF. CDR3 sequence (DNA): TGTGCCAGCAATGACGTAAGGGGCACAGATACGCAGTATTTT.

This clone was found a few times. This chain connects TRBV6-5 to TRBJ1-2, with no clear D. V was cut by 5 bases and J by 3 bases, with 13 bases left in between. CDR1 MNHEY and CDR2 SVGAGI come from the germline V gene. The CDR3 has 14 amino acids. CDR3 sequence: CASSRLGLDYGYTF. In DNA, the CDR3 is TGTGCCAGCAGTCGGCTTGGGCTCGACTATGGCTACACCTTC.

The chain links TRBV5-6 to TRBJ2-6, with D perhaps TRBD2 (7 bases). The V gene lost 4 bases and the J gene lost 4 bases, with 15 bases spanning the gap. Germline V gives CDR1 SGHDT, CDR2 YYEEEE. The CDR3 is made up of 16 amino acids. The CDR3 DNA follows: TGTGCCAGCAGCGCGCGGGGGCTCTTGGGGGCCAACGTCCTGACTTTC. It specifies CASSARGLLGANVLTF.

The CDR3 bases are TGTGCCAGCTTCTTCTCCGGGAGAGGGAGCACAGATACGCAGTATTTT. Protein product: CASFFSGRGSTDTQYF. The J gene is TRBJ2-3, the V gene TRBV13; D is perhaps TRBD2 (6 bases). V was pared by 8 bases and J by 0 bases, with 18 bases between. Germline V gene data show CDR1 as PRHDT and CDR2 as FYEKMQ (reference sequence). The CDR3 consists of 16 residues.